Presented here are 5 T cell receptor beta chains from one specimen sequenced in a study of T cell changes during pregnancy in multiple sclerosis. Using immunoSEQ multiplex PCR, the repertoire was profiled, and TCRdb retains in-frame clones only, with some absent. The sample has 90,000 or so clones; 91% are singletons. Material: PBMCs, obtained in the first trimester of pregnancy. The receptors derive from a female donor in good health, serving as a control in a pregnancy study. Some clones in this sample may be carry-over from other donors' samples.

V is TRBV2 and J is TRBJ1-2, with D perhaps TRBD1 (6 bases). The CDR3 has 17 amino acids. CDR1 is SNHLY, CDR2 FYNNEI, per germline. Between the trimmed V and J ends, which lost 6 bases and 4 bases, there was a span of 24 bases. The CDR3 is CASRATGTHYTFYGYTF. As DNA, the CDR3 is TGTGCCAGCAGGGCTACAGGGACCCACTATACCTTCTATGGCTACACCTTC.

The chain links TRBV5-1 to TRBJ2-2; 10 bases fit TRBD1. There are 15 residues in the CDR3. The V gene end was trimmed by 3 bases and the J gene end by 5 bases; junction bases not matched to a gene: 4. Germline V lookup: CDR1 SGHRS, CDR2 YFSETQ. The CDR3 DNA reads as TGCGCCAGCAGCTGGGGACAGGGGAGAACCGGGGAGCTGTTTTTT. Translation: CASSWGQGRTGELFF.

The V gene is TRBV7-9, the J gene TRBJ2-3, with a tentative D call TRBD1 (6 bases). Trimming shortened V by 2 bases and J by 0 bases, and 12 bases separated the two germline ends. The germline V gene has CDR1 SEHNR and CDR2 FQNEAQ (reference sequence). This CDR3 has 16 amino acids. CDR3 in DNA: TGTGCCAGCAGCTTATGGACAGCATCTAGCACAGATACGCAGTATTTT. Protein: CASSLWTASSTDTQYF.

The chain links TRBV18 to TRBJ1-6; no clear D gene. CDR3 length: 14 amino acids. V shed 5 bases and J shed 7 bases, with 12 bases lying between them. Looked up from germline, CDR1 is KGHSH and CDR2 is LQKENI. The CDR3, as DNA: TGTGCCAGCTCAATCCAGGAAAAAAATTCACCCCTCCACTTT. Amino acids: CASSIQEKNSPLHF.

The gene calls are TRBV5-1 and TRBJ2-3; TRBD1 is a possible D gene (6 bases). The CDR3 loop spans 16 amino acids. Germline values: CDR1 SGHRS, CDR2 YFSETQ. Trimming shortened V by 4 bases and J by 4 bases, and 19 bases separated the two germline ends. The CDR3 sequence: CASSPGHPTGSDTQYF. The CDR3, as DNA: TGCGCCAGCAGCCCGGGACATCCAACGGGGTCAGATACGCAGTATTTT.